One T cell receptor beta chain is described in this entry. Antigen unknown. This specimen comes from a study of T-cell memory formation after mild COVID-19. Study summary: TCR clusters were mostly donor specific.

Study-wide results and limits: From day 15 to 85, contracting clones were balanced between CD4 and CD8, whereas later expanders leaned toward CD4+. Memory sampled before infection contained some responding clones, suggesting cross-reactive memory joined.

Germline V gene sequence: CDR1 SGDLS, CDR2 YYNGEE. The CDR3 runs 16 residues. With 2 bases removed from V and 0 bases from J, the gap between germline ends came to 12 bases. TCRdb itself ran the 5' RACE reads through MiXCR, one entry per CDR3 protein. Of about 420,000 distinct CDR3 sequences listed, 23% are singletons. The receptor comes from an adult woman who had mild COVID-19 (a few samples of this study predate the infection). Cell type and time point are not known. The chain couples TRBV9 to TRBJ2-1; D is perhaps TRBD1 (7 bases). Sequenced sample: PBMCs or a T cell subset sorted from them (not recorded which). CDR3 loop: CASSVEGQSSYNEQFF. In DNA, the CDR3 is TGTGCCAGCAGCGTGGAGGGACAGAGCTCCTACAATGAGCAGTTCTTC.